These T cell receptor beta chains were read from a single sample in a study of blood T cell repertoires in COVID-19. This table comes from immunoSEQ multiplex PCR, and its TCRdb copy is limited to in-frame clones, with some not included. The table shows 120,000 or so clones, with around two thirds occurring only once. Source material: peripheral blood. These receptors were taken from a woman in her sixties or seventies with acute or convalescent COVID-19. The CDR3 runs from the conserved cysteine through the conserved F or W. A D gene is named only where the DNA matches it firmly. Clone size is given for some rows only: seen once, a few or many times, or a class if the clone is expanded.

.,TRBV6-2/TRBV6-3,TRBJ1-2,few,TGTGCCAGCAGCCTATCAGCTAACTATGGCTACACCTTC,CASSLSANYGYTF
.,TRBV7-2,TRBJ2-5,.,TGTGCCAGCAGCCCTCCCCCGGGGAGGGAGACCCAGTACTTC,CASSPPPGRETQYF
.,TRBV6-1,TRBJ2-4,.,TGTGCCAGCAGTGAAACAGGGATAGCCAAAAACATTCAGTACTTC,CASSETGIAKNIQYF
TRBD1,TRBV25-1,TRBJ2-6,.,TGTGCCAGCAGTGAAAGGGGGACAGGATTAACTGGGGCCAACGTCCTGACTTTC,CASSERGTGLTGANVLTF
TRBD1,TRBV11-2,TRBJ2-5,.,TGTGCCAGCAGCTTAGGCCACAGGGGCGGTTATGAAGAGACCCAGTACTTC,CASSLGHRGGYEETQYF
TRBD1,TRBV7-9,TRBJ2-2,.,TGTGCCAGCAGTCCCACAGGGGACACCGGGGAGCTGTTTTTT,CASSPTGDTGELFF
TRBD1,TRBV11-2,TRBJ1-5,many,TGTGCCAGCAGCTCGGGACAGGGCGGTCAGCCCCAGCATTTT,CASSSGQGGQPQHF
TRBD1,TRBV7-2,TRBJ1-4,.,TGTGCCAGCACCGTGGACAGGGTCAATGAAAAACTGTTTTTT,CASTVDRVNEKLFF
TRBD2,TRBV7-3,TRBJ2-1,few,TGTGCCAGCAGCAAAAAGGGACTAGCGGGGTACAATGAGCAGTTCTTC,CASSKKGLAGYNEQFF
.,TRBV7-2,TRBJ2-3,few,TGTGCCAGCAGTCTAAACCCGGGACTCACCACAGATACGCAGTATTTT,CASSLNPGLTTDTQYF
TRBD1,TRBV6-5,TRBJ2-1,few,TGTGCCAGCAGTTTCCGAGTAGGGGGCAGGGGCAATGAGCAGTTCTTC,CASSFRVGGRGNEQFF
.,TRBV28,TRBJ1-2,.,TGTGCCAGCAGTCTCACAGGGAGAGACTATGGCTACACCTTC,CASSLTGRDYGYTF
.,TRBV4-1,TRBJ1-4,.,TGCGCCAGCAGCCGGCTGGGGAGGGACTTAAATGAAAAACTGTTTTTT,CASSRLGRDLNEKLFF
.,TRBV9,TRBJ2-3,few,TGTGCCAGCAGCGTAGGGCTGGTTGGCACAGATACGCAGTATTTT,CASSVGLVGTDTQYF
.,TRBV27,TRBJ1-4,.,TGTGCCAGCAGTTTACAGGCTAATGAAAAACTGTTTTTT,CASSLQANEKLFF
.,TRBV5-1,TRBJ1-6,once,TGCGCCAGCAGCTCGGGACTCAGGGAGGGTTCACCCCTCCACTTT,CASSSGLREGSPLHF
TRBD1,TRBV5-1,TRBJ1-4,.,TGCGCCAGCAGCGACACAGGGGAAGACGAAAAACTGTTTTTT,CASSDTGEDEKLFF
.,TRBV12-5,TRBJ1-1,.,TGTGCTAGTGGTTTGGGAGTAAACACTGAAGCTTTCTTT,CASGLGVNTEAFF